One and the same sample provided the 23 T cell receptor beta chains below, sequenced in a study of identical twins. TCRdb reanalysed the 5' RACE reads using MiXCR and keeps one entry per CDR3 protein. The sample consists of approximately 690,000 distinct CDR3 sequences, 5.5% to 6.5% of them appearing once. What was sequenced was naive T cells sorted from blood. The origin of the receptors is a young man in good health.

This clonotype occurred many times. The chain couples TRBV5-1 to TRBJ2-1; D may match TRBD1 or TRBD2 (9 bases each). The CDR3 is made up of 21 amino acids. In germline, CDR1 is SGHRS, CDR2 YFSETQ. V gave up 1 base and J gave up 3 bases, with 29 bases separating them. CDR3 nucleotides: TGCGCCAGCAGCTTGAGGTTAGTGGACAGGGGCAGACTAGCGGACTACAATGAGCAGTTCTTC. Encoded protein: CASSLRLVDRGRLADYNEQFF. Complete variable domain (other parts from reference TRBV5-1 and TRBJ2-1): KAGVTQTPRYLIKTRGQQVTLSCSPISGHRSVSWYQQTPGQGLQFLFEYFSETQRNKGNFPGRFSGRQFSNSRSEMNVSTLELGDSALYLCASSLRLVDRGRLADYNEQFFGPGTRLTVL.

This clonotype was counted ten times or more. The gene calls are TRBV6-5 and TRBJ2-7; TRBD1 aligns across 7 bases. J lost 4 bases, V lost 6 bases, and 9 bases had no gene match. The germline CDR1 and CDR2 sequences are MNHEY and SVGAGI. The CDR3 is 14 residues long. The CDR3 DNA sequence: TGTGCCAGCAGCAAAACGGGACAGTTTTACGAGCAGTACTTC. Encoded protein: CASSKTGQFYEQYF.

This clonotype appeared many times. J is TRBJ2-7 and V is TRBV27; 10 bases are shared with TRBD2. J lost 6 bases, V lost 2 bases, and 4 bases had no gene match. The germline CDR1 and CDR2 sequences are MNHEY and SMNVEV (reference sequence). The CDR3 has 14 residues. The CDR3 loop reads CASSLLAGALEQYF. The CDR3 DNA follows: TGTGCCAGCAGTTTACTAGCGGGAGCCCTCGAGCAGTACTTC.

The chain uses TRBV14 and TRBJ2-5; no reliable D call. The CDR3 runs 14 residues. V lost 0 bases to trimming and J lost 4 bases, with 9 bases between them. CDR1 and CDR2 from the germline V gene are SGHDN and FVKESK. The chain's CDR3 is CASSQDTFGETQYF. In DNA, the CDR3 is TGTGCCAGCAGCCAAGACACGTTTGGAGAGACCCAGTACTTC.

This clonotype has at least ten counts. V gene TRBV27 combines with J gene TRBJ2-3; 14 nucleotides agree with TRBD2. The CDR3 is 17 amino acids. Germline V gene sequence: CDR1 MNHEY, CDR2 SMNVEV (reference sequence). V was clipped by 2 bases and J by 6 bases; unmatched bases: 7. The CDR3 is CASSLEGLAGAADTQYF. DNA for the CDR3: TGTGCCAGCAGTTTAGAGGGACTAGCGGGAGCGGCGGATACGCAGTATTTT.

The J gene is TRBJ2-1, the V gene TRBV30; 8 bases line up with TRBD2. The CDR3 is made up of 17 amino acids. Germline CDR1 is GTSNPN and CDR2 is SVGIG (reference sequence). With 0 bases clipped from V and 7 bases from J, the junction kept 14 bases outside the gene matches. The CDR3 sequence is CAWSVRYREGPGNEQFF. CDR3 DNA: TGTGCCTGGAGTGTACGATATCGGGAGGGCCCTGGGAATGAGCAGTTCTTC.

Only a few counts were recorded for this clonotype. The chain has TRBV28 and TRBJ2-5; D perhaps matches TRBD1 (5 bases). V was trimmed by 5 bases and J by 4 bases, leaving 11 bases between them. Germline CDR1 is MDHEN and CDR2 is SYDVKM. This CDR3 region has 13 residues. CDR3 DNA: TGTGCCAGCAGTGGACACCAGGGAGAGACCCAGTACTTC. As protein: CASSGHQGETQYF.

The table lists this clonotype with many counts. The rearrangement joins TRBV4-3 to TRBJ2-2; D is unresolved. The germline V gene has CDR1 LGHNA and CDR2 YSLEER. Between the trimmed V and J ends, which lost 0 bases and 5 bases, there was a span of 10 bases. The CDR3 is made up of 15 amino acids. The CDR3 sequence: CASSQDLSRTGELFF. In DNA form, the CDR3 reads TGCGCCAGCAGCCAAGATCTATCCAGGACCGGGGAGCTGTTTTTT.

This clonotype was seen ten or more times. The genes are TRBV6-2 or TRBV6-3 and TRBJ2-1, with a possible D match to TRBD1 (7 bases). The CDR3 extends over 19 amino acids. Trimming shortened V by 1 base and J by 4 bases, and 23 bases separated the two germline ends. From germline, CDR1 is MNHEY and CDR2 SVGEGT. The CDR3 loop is CASSYYAVGSGGTYNEQFF. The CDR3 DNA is TGTGCCAGCAGTTACTATGCGGTCGGGTCAGGGGGGACGTACAATGAGCAGTTCTTC.

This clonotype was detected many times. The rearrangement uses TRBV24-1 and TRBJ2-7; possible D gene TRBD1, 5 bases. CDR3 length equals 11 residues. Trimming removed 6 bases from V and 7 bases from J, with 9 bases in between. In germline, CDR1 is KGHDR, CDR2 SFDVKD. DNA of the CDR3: TGTGCCACCAGTTGGGGCTCAGAGCAGTACTTC. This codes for CATSWGSEQYF.

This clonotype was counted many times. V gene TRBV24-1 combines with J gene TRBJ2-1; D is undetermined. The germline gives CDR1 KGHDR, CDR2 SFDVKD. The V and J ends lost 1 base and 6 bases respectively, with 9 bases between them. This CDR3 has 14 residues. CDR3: CATSDFLGPNEQFF. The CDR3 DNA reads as TGTGCCACCAGTGATTTTTTGGGTCCCAATGAGCAGTTCTTC.

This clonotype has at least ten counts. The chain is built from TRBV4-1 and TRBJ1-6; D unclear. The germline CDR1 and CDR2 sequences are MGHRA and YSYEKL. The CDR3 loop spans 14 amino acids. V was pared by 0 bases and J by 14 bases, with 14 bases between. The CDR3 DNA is TGCGCCAGCAGCCAAGATGCTGGGTCCCCAACCCTCCACTTT. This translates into CASSQDAGSPTLHF.

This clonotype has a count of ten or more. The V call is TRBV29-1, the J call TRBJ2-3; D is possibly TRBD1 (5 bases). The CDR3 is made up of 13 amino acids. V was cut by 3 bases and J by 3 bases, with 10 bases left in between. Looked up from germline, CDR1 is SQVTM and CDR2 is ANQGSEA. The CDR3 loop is CSVDGTGTDTQYF. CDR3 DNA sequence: TGCAGCGTTGATGGAACAGGAACAGATACGCAGTATTTT.

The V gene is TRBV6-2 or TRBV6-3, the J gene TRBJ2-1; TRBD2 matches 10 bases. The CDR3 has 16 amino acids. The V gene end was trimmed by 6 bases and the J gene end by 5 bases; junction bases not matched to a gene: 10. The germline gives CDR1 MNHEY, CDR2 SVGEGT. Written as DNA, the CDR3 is TGTGCCAGCAGACAACCGGGACTAGCGTCCCACAATGAGCAGTTCTTC. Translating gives CASRQPGLASHNEQFF.

The CDR3, as DNA: TGCGCCAGCAGCTTGGGCTCAGGGGCGGTTGAAAAACTGTTTTTT. It is translated as CASSLGSGAVEKLFF. V is TRBV5-1 and J is TRBJ1-4, with D tentatively TRBD1 (6 bases). V lost 0 bases, J lost 7 bases, and 13 bases lay in between. This CDR3 contains 15 residues. Germline V CDR1 and CDR2: SGHRS, YFSETQ.

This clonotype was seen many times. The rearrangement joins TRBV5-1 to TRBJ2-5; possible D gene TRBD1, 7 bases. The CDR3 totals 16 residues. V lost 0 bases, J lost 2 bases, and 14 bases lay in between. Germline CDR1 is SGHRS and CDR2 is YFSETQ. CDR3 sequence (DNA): TGCGCCAGCAGCTTGGCCAGGGGGGACCTTCAAGAGACCCAGTACTTC. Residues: CASSLARGDLQETQYF. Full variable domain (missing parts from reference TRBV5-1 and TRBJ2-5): KAGVTQTPRYLIKTRGQQVTLSCSPISGHRSVSWYQQTPGQGLQFLFEYFSETQRNKGNFPGRFSGRQFSNSRSEMNVSTLELGDSALYLCASSLARGDLQETQYFGPGTRLLVL.

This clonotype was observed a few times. The CDR3: CSVEGGTGLGEQYF. CDR3 nucleotide sequence: TGCAGCGTTGAAGGAGGGACGGGCCTTGGCGAGCAGTACTTC. The rearrangement joins TRBV29-1 to TRBJ2-7; D assignment may be TRBD1 or TRBD2 (5 bases each). The CDR3 spans 14 residues. The V end lost 1 base, the J end lost 6 bases, and 16 bases lay between the germline ends. Germline V gives CDR1 SQVTM, CDR2 ANQGSEA.

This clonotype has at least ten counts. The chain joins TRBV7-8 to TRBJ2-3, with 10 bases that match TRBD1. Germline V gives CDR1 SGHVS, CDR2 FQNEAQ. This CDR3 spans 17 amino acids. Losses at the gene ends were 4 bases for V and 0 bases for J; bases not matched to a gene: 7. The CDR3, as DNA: TGTGCCAGCAGCTACCCAGGACAGGGGGGGAGCACAGATACGCAGTATTTT. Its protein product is CASSYPGQGGSTDTQYF.

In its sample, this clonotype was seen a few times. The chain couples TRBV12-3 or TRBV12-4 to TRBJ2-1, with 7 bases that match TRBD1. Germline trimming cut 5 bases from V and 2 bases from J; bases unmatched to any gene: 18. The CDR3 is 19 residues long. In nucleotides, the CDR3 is TGTGCCAGCAGTCCGTTTGTCAGCCCGGGACAGAGGACCTACAATGAGCAGTTCTTC. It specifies CASSPFVSPGQRTYNEQFF.

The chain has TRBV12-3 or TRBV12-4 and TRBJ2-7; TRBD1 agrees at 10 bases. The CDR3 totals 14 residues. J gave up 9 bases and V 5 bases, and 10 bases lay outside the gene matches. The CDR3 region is CASSNRDRGKGQYF. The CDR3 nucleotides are TGTGCCAGCAGTAACCGGGACAGGGGTAAGGGGCAGTACTTC.

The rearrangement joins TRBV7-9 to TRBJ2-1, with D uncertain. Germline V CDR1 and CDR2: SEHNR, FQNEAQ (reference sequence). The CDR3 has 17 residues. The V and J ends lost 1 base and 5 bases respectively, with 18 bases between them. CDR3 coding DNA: TGTGCCAGCAGCTTAGTGTATAAGTTAGCAAAGCACAATGAGCAGTTCTTC. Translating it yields CASSLVYKLAKHNEQFF.

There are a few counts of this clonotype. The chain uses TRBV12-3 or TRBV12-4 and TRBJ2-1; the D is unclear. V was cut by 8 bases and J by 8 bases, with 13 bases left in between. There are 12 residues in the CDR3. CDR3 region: CASHRALHEQFF. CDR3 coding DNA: TGTGCCAGCCATAGGGCACTCCATGAGCAGTTCTTC.

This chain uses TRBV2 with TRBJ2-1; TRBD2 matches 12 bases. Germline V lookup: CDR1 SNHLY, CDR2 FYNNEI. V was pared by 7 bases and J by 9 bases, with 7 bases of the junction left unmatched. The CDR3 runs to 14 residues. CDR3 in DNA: TGTGCCAGCATGCGGACTAGCGGGATCGGTGAGCAGTTCTTC. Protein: CASMRTSGIGEQFF.